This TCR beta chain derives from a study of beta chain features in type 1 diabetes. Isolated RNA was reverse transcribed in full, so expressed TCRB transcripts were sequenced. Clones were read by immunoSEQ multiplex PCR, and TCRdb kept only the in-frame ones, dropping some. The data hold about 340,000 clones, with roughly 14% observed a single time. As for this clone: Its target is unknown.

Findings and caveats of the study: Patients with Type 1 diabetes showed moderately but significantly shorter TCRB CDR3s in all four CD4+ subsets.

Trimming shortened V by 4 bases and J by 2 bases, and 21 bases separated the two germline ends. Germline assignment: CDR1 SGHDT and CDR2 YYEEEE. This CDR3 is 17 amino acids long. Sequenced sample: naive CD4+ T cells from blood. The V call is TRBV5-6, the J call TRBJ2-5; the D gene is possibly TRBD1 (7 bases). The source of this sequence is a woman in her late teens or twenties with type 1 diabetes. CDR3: CASSPAGYGTVQETQYF. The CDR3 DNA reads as TGTGCCAGCAGCCCGGCGGGATACGGGACAGTGCAAGAGACCCAGTACTTC.